This T cell receptor (beta chain) comes out of a study of CD8+CD57+ T cells in acquired aplastic anemia. About the study: When averaged, DNA from sorted CD4+ and CD8+ cells came to 2.5 to 4 ug.

TCR beta VDJ and CDR3 profiling used genomic DNA as template. TCRdb itself ran the reads through MiXCR, one entry per CDR3 protein. The sample holds a few hundred thousand distinct CDR3 sequences; around 32% are singletons and the top ten take roughly 0.8%. The sequenced patients had an expansion of CD8+CD57+ cells seen by flow cytometry. There are many counts of this clonotype. This clonotype was obtained from a human donor with aplastic anemia. The sequenced material came from sorted CD4+, CD8+, or CD8+CD57+ T cells (not recorded which) from PBMCs.

CDR3 DNA sequence: TGTGCCAGCAGCTTCCGGCTAGGTTCACCCCTCCACTTT. This translates into CASSFRLGSPLHF. The J gene is TRBJ1-6, the V gene TRBV5-8; D gene uncertain. The germline V gene has CDR1 SGHTS and CDR2 YDEGEE. V was clipped by 2 bases and J by 9 bases, with 9 bases between them. CDR3 length equals 13 residues.